This is a list of T cell receptor beta chains from one sample in a study of CD8+ T cells in alopecia areata. TCRdb's table, derived via immunoSEQ multiplex PCR, lists solely in-frame clones and lacks some. The sample has 95,000 to 120,000 clones; 59% are singletons. The sequencing input was CD8+ T cells sorted from blood. The source is a human donor in good health. Both conserved end residues are part of each CDR3. Fields, in order: V gene, J gene, CDR3 protein.

V: TRBV7-6
J: TRBJ2-7
CDR3: CASSPSFGENSYEQYF

V: TRBV29-1
J: TRBJ2-7
CDR3: CSVESQGSYEQYF

V: TRBV10-3
J: TRBJ2-7
CDR3: CAIRGQGSSYEQYF

V: TRBV27
J: TRBJ2-7
CDR3: CASSLITSGGSYEQYF

V: TRBV4-1
J: TRBJ1-2
CDR3: CASSQLILPYGYTF

V: TRBV6-5
J: TRBJ2-5
CDR3: CASSYFAEATETQYF

V: TRBV18
J: TRBJ1-1
CDR3: CASSRGVNTEAFF

V: TRBV7-9
J: TRBJ1-2
CDR3: CASSLQGYSAYGYTF

V: TRBV7-2
J: TRBJ2-5
CDR3: CASSSWLGFLETQYF

V: TRBV5-6
J: TRBJ2-1
CDR3: CASSLASNIREFF

V: TRBV4-1
J: TRBJ1-6
CDR3: CASSPRDGDNSPLHF

V: TRBV13
J: TRBJ2-1
CDR3: CASSHPTSGGALIF

V: TRBV27
J: TRBJ2-1
CDR3: CASTVGTSGANEQFF

V: TRBV28
J: TRBJ2-2
CDR3: CASSFPGPGELFF

V: TRBV30
J: TRBJ1-1
CDR3: CAWRGDQERTEAFF

V: TRBV28
J: TRBJ2-5
CDR3: CASSWGGTGLHQETQYF

V: TRBV27
J: TRBJ2-7
CDR3: CASRRGLAGIYEQYF

V: TRBV19
J: TRBJ1-1
CDR3: CASTPGISTEAFF

V: TRBV5-1
J: TRBJ2-3
CDR3: CASSLALASTDTQYF

V: TRBV9
J: TRBJ2-2
CDR3: CASSPIAGASRDTGELFF

V: TRBV28
J: TRBJ1-1
CDR3: CASSPDWGGDTEAFF

V: TRBV7-2
J: TRBJ2-7
CDR3: CASSQLLYYEQYF

V: TRBV6-5
J: TRBJ2-3
CDR3: CASSYAGGRADTQYF

V: TRBV10-3
J: TRBJ1-2
CDR3: CAISLQGSSYGYTF

V: TRBV20-1
J: TRBJ1-5
CDR3: CSAGGRLQHF

V: TRBV13
J: TRBJ1-2
CDR3: CASMATGFPGGYTF

V: TRBV11-2
J: TRBJ2-3
CDR3: CASSFFQGTDTQYF

V: TRBV13
J: TRBJ2-7
CDR3: CASSLWTYEQYF

V: TRBV5-1
J: TRBJ2-7
CDR3: CASSSSDEQYF

V: TRBV7-9
J: TRBJ2-3
CDR3: CASSLGAIRDTQYF

V: TRBV29-1
J: TRBJ2-7
CDR3: CSVENWGEQYF

V: TRBV7-2
J: TRBJ2-7
CDR3: CASSLALWAGYEQYF

V: TRBV27
J: TRBJ2-7
CDR3: CASSVGYRLLYEQYF

V: TRBV27
J: TRBJ2-1
CDR3: CASSLFGGNEQFF

V: TRBV9
J: TRBJ2-3
CDR3: CASSVGDSWFTDTQYF

V: TRBV9
J: TRBJ2-3
CDR3: CASSVDGGGTDTQYF

V: TRBV7-9
J: TRBJ2-5
CDR3: CASSPTGTGRETQYF

V: TRBV29-1
J: TRBJ2-1
CDR3: CSVGLAKGGNEQFF

V: TRBV7-2
J: TRBJ1-3
CDR3: CASSFTSGPGNTIYF

V: TRBV4-2
J: TRBJ1-2
CDR3: CASSQGGGAEGYTF

V: TRBV29-1
J: TRBJ1-3
CDR3: CSVGVFDSGNTIYF

V: TRBV28
J: TRBJ2-1
CDR3: CATLLAGGYNEQFF

V: TRBV7-9
J: TRBJ1-6
CDR3: CARRTPNSPLHF

V: TRBV9
J: TRBJ2-7
CDR3: CASSVAGASYEQYF

V: TRBV13
J: TRBJ2-2
CDR3: CASSLLAGGPNTGELFF

V: TRBV9
J: TRBJ2-1
CDR3: CASSVASGAYNEQFF

V: TRBV7-2
J: TRBJ2-3
CDR3: CASSVWTSGDRGDTQYF

V: TRBV27
J: TRBJ1-5
CDR3: CASSLWGQLDQPQHF

V: TRBV27
J: TRBJ1-6
CDR3: CASSLDRAPIAGRETLHF

V: TRBV5-6
J: TRBJ1-2
CDR3: CASSGDNYGYTF

V: TRBV5-6
J: TRBJ2-5
CDR3: CASQGDRVTQYF

V: TRBV10-2
J: TRBJ2-7
CDR3: CASSEGITNEQYF

V: TRBV4-2
J: TRBJ1-4
CDR3: CASSQDPGDGDEKLFF

V: TRBV13
J: TRBJ1-2
CDR3: CASSPGRDNYGYTF